A selection of T cell receptor beta chains follows, all from one sample in a study of early T cells in non-severe SARS-CoV-2 infection. TCRdb re-analysed the 5' RACE reads in MiXCR, keeping a single row per CDR3 protein. The sample lists about 45,000 distinct CDR3 sequences, about 9.9% occurring once. The sequencing sample was made of whole blood. The receptors shown here come from an adult who was a healthcare worker with PCR-confirmed SARS-CoV-2 infection or an uninfected control (not recorded which). Each CDR3 is given with its conserved first and last residue. D genes are given only for firm matches. Part of the rows lack a size; the others show once, few, many or a class for expanded clones.

clone size	D gene	J gene	V gene	CDR3 DNA	CDR3 protein
few	TRBD1	TRBJ1-5	TRBV7-2	TGTGCCAGCAGCTTAGGGACAGGGGGTAATCAGCCCCAGCATTTT	CASSLGTGGNQPQHF
few	NA	TRBJ2-1	TRBV7-9	TGTGCCAGCAGCTTAGCTGGGTACCATGAGCAGTTCTTC	CASSLAGYHEQFF
NA	NA	TRBJ1-5	TRBV29-1	TGCAGCGTTCAGGCACCCAATCAGCCCCAGCATTTT	CSVQAPNQPQHF
NA	NA	TRBJ2-1	TRBV7-8	TGTGCCAGCAGCTTAGGGACGCCGGAACAGTTCTTC	CASSLGTPEQFF
many	NA	TRBJ2-1	TRBV12-5	TGTGCTATCTTAGTCCATGAGCAGTTCTTC	CAILVHEQFF
many	NA	TRBJ2-2	TRBV7-3	TGTGCCAGCAGCCCCACGACGGTCGGGGAGCTGTTTTTT	CASSPTTVGELFF
many	TRBD2	TRBJ2-1	TRBV5-1	TGCGCCAGCAGCCCGGAACCTAGCGGGATCGGCTATGAGCAGTTCTTC	CASSPEPSGIGYEQFF
NA	NA	TRBJ2-7	TRBV11-2	TGTGCCAGCAGGGGTAGTGGCCACGAGCAGTACTTC	CASRGSGHEQYF
NA	NA	TRBJ2-1	TRBV21-1	TGTGCCAGCAGCAAAGTACGGGGGGTTCTATTGTGTGAGCAGTTCTTC	CASSKVRGVLLCEQFF
many	TRBD2	TRBJ2-7	TRBV7-9	TGTGCCAGCAGCCCGAGCGGGGGAGCGTACGAGCAGTACTTC	CASSPSGGAYEQYF
NA	NA	TRBJ1-1	TRBV14	TGTGCCAGCAGCCAAGATCGGCGGACTGAAGCTTTCTTT	CASSQDRRTEAFF
few	TRBD1	TRBJ2-7	TRBV20-1	TGCAGTGCTACTCTCCCGGGACAGGGGGTACGAAGCTACGAGCAGTACTTC	CSATLPGQGVRSYEQYF
few	NA	TRBJ2-5	TRBV29-1	TGCAGCGTTCATCGGGAGACCCAGTACTTC	CSVHRETQYF
few	TRBD1	TRBJ2-7	TRBV28	TGTGCCAGCAGTTTCGGGCAGGGGGCCACGGGCGAGCAGTACTTC	CASSFGQGATGEQYF
few	TRBD2	TRBJ2-7	TRBV29-1	TGCAGCGTTGCGGGACTAGCGGGTCCACCCTACGAGCAGTACTTC	CSVAGLAGPPYEQYF
NA	TRBD1	TRBJ1-5	TRBV6-2/TRBV6-3	TGTGCCAGCTGTAAGACAGGGCGGCAGCCCCAGCATTTT	CASCKTGRQPQHF
many	TRBD1	TRBJ2-6	TRBV5-4	TGTGCCAGCAGCCCCGGGACAGGGTCTGGGGCCAACGTCCTGACTTTC	CASSPGTGSGANVLTF
few	NA	TRBJ2-7	TRBV18	TGTGCCAGCTCACTCTCCTCGTGGGGCTACGAGCAGTACTTC	CASSLSSWGYEQYF
few	NA	TRBJ1-2	TRBV6-6	TGTGCCAGCAATAACCCAAGGGCAGGGAAGAACTATGGCTACACCTTC	CASNNPRAGKNYGYTF
many	NA	TRBJ2-5	TRBV29-1	TGCAGCGTTGCACGGGACAAGTACCAAGAGACCCAGTACTTC	CSVARDKYQETQYF
NA	NA	TRBJ2-2	TRBV14	TGTGCCAGCAGCCAGACCAGGGGCGCCGGGGAGCTGTTTTTT	CASSQTRGAGELFF
NA	TRBD2	TRBJ2-1	TRBV29-1	TGCAGCGTTGCCCAAGCGGGACTGGGTGAGCAGTTCTTC	CSVAQAGLGEQFF
many	NA	TRBJ2-7	TRBV5-1	TGCGCCAGCAGCTTGTCCGACGGAGCCTACGAGCAGTACTTC	CASSLSDGAYEQYF
NA	TRBD1	TRBJ1-2	TRBV28	TGTGCCAGCAGGACAGGGGGGAAAAACTATGGCTACACCTTC	CASRTGGKNYGYTF
few	NA	TRBJ2-1	TRBV28	TGTGCCAGCACCCCCCACAATGAGCAGTTCTTC	CASTPHNEQFF
many	TRBD2	TRBJ2-5	TRBV18	TGTGCCAGCTCATCCGGGACTAGCGGAGGAATACAAGAGACCCAGTACTTC	CASSSGTSGGIQETQYF